This T cell receptor beta chain was captured in a study of CD8+ T cells in alopecia areata. General observations from the study: Clarity of TCR sharing across patients fell short of that in mice, possibly HLA-related. Besides other cells, scalp samples also yield sequences of resident alphabeta T cells from normal skin. Compared with normal scalp, lesional scalp had higher clonality and more expanded CD8+ clones.

Germline assignment: CDR1 WNHNN and CDR2 SYGVQD (reference sequence). The length of the CDR3 is 14 residues. Between the trimmed V and J ends, which lost 4 bases and 8 bases, there was a span of 17 bases. Extracted RNA was reverse transcribed, and the resulting cDNA served as sequencing template. The repertoire was sequenced with immunoSEQ multiplex PCR; TCRdb's copy has only in-frame clones and lacks some. The sample records 150,000 to 200,000 clones, roughly 60% being singletons. In regard to this clone: What it binds is unknown.

A FACSAria was used to sort CD4+ and CD8+ T cells. These cells came from PBMCs. What was sequenced was CD4+ T cells sorted from blood. V and J are TRBV10-1 and TRBJ2-5; no clear D gene. The TCR comes from a human donor in good health. CDR3 nucleotide sequence: TGCGCCAGCAGTGCAGGACGTCCCGCTGGAACCCAGTACTTC. Protein product: CASSAGRPAGTQYF.